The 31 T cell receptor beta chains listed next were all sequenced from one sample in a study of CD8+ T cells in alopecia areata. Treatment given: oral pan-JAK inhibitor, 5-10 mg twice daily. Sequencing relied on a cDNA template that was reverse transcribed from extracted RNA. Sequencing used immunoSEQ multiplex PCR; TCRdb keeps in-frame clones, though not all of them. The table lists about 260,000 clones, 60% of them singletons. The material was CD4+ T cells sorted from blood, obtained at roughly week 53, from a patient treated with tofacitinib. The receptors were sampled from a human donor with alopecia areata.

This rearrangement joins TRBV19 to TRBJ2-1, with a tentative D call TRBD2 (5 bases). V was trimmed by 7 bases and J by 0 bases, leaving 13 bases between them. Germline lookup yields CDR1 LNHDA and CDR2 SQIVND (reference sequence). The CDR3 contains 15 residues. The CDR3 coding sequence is TGTGCCAGTACCCCTGGACTTAGCTCCTACAATGAGCAGTTCTTC. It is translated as CASTPGLSSYNEQFF.

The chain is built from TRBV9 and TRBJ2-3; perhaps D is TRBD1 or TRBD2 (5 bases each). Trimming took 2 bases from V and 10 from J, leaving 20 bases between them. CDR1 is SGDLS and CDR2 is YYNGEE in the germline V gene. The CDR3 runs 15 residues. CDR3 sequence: CASSVGTFAGDSQYF. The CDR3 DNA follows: TGTGCCAGCAGCGTGGGGACCTTCGCCGGTGATTCGCAGTATTTT.

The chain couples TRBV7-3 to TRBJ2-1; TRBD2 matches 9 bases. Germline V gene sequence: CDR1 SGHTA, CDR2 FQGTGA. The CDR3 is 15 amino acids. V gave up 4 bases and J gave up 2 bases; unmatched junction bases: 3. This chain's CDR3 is CASSYSGGTYNEQFF. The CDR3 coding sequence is TGTGCCAGCAGCTACAGCGGGGGGACCTACAATGAGCAGTTCTTC.

In nucleotides, the CDR3 is TGTGCCTGGAGTAAGGACACGAACACTGAAGCTTTCTTT. This encodes CAWSKDTNTEAFF. The chain is built from TRBV30 and TRBJ1-1, with D possibly TRBD1 on 5 matching bases. CDR1 is GTSNPN, CDR2 SVGIG, per germline (reference sequence). This CDR3 has 13 amino acids. Trimming pared 2 bases from V and 1 base from J, leaving 8 bases between.

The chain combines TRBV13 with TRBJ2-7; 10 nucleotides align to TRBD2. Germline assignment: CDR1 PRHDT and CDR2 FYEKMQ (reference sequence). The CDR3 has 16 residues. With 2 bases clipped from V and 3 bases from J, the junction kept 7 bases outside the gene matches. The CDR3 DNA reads TGTGCCAGCAGCTTAACCCCTAGCGGGGGCCGCTACGAGCAGTACTTC. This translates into CASSLTPSGGRYEQYF.

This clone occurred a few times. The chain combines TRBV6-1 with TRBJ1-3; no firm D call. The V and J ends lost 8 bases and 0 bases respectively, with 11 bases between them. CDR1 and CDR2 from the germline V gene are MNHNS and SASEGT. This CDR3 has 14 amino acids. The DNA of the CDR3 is TGTGCCAGCGGAGGACGGAGCTCTGGAAACACCATATATTTT. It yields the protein CASGGRSSGNTIYF.

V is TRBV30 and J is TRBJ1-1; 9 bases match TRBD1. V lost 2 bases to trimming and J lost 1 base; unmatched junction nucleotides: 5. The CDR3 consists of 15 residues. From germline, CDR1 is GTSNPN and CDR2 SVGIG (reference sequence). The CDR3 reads CAWSLGTGWNTEAFF. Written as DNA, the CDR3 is TGTGCCTGGAGTCTAGGGACAGGGTGGAACACTGAAGCTTTCTTT.

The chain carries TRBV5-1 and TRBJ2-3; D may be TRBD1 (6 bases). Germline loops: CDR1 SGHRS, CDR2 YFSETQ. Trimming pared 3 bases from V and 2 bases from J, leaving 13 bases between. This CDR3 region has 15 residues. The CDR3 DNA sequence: TGCGCCAGCAGCTCAGGGGCAGGGAACACAGATACGCAGTATTTT. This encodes CASSSGAGNTDTQYF.

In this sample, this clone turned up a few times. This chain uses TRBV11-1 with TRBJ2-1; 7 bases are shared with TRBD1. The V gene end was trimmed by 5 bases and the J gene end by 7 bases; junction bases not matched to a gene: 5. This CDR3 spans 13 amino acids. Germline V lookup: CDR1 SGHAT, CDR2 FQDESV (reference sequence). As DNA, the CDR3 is TGTGCCAGCAGCCCCGACAGGGAAAATGAGCAGTTCTTC. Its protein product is CASSPDRENEQFF.

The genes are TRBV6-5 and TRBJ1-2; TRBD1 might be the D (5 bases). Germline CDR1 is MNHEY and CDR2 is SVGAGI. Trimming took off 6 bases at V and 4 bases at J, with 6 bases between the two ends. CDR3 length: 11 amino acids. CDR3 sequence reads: CASRTAYGYTF. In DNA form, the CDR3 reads TGTGCCAGCAGGACAGCCTATGGCTACACCTTC.

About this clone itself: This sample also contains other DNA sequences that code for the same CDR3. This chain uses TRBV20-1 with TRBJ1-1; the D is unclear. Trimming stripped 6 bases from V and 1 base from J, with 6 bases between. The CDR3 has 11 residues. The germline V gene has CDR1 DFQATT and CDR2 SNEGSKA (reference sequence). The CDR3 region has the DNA TGCAGTGCCAGACAGAACACTGAAGCTTTCTTT. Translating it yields CSARQNTEAFF.

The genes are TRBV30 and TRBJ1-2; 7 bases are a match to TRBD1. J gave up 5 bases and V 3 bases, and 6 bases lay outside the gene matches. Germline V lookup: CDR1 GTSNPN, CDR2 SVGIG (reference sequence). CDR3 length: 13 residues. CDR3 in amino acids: CAWRAETGYGYTF. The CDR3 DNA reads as TGTGCCTGGAGAGCAGAGACAGGGTATGGCTACACCTTC.

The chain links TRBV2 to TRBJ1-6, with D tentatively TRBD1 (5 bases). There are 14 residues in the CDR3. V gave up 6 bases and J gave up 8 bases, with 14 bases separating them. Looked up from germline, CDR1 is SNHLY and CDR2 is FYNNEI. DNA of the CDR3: TGTGCCAGCAGGATCCGGGACGGTGATTCACCCCTCCACTTT. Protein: CASRIRDGDSPLHF. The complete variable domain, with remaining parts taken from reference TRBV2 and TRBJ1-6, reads EPEVTQTPSHQVTQMGQEVILRCVPISNHLYFYWYRQILGQKVEFLVSFYNNEISEKSEIFDDQFSVERPDGSNFTLKIRSTKLEDSAMYFCASRIRDGDSPLHFGNGTRLTVT.

The DNA of the CDR3 is TGTGCCAGCAGATTCGACGTAAACACTGAAGCTTTCTTT. Encoded protein: CASRFDVNTEAFF. The J gene is TRBJ1-1, the V gene TRBV7-9; D uncertain. V gave up 6 bases and J gave up 2 bases, with 10 bases separating them. This CDR3 has 13 residues. The germline V gene encodes CDR1 SEHNR and CDR2 FQNEAQ (reference sequence).

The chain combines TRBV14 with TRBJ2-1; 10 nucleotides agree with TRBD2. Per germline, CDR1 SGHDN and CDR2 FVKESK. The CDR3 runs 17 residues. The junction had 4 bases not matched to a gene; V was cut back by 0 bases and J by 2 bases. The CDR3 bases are TGTGCCAGCAGCCAAGACGGGCTAGCGGGGGCCTACAATGAGCAGTTCTTC. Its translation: CASSQDGLAGAYNEQFF.

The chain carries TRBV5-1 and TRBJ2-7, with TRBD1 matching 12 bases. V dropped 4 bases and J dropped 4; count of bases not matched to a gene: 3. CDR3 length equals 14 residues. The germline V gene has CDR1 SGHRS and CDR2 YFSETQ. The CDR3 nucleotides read TGCGCCAGCAGCGTGGGACAGGGGGCTTACGAGCAGTACTTC. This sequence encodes CASSVGQGAYEQYF.

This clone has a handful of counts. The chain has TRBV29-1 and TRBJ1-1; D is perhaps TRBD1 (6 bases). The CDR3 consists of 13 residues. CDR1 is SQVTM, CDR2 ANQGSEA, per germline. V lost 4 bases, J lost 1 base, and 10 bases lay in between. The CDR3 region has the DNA TGCAGCGTTGGGGGCAGGGGGAACACTGAAGCTTTCTTT. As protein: CSVGGRGNTEAFF.

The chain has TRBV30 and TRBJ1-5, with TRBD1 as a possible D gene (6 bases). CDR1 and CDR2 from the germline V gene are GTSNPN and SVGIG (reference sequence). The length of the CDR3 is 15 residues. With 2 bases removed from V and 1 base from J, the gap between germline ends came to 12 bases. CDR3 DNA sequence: TGTGCCTGGAGTCCCGGAGGGGGGAGCAATCAGCCCCAGCATTTT. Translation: CAWSPGGGSNQPQHF.

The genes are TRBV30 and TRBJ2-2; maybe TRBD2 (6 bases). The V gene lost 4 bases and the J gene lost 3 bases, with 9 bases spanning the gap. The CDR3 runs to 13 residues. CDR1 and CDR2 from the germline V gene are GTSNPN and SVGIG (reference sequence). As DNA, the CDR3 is TGTGCCTGGAAGTGGGGGGACACCGGGGAGCTGTTTTTT. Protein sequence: CAWKWGDTGELFF.

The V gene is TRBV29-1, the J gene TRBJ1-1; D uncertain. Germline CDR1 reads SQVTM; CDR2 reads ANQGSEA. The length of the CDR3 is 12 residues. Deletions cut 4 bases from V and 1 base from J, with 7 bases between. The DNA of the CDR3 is TGCAGCGTTGGTGGAGAGAACACTGAAGCTTTCTTT. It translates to CSVGGENTEAFF.

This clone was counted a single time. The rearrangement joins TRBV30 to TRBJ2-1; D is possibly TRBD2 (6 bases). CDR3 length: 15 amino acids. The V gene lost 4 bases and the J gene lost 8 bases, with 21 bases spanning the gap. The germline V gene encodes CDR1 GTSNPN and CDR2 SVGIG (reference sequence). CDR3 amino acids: CAWIPRGLHFDEQFF. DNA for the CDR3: TGTGCCTGGATACCGCGGGGTCTGCACTTCGATGAGCAGTTCTTC.

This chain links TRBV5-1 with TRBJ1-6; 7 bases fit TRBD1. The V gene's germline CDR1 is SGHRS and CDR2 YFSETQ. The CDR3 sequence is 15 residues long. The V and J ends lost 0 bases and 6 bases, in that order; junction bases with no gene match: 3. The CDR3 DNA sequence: TGCGCCAGCAGCTTGGGCCCAGGGGGTAATTCACCCCTCCACTTT. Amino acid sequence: CASSLGPGGNSPLHF.

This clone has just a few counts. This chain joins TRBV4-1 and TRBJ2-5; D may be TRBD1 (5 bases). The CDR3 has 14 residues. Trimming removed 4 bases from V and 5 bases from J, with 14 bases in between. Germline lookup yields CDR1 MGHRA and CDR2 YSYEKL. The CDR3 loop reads CASSPRRGFETQYF. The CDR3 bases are TGCGCCAGCAGCCCCCGTAGGGGTTTCGAGACCCAGTACTTC.

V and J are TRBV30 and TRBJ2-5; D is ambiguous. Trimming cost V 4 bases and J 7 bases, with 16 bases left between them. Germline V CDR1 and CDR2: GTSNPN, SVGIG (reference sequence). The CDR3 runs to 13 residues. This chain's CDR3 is CAWTVTHYGTQYF. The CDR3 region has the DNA TGTGCCTGGACGGTCACACACTACGGGACCCAGTACTTC.

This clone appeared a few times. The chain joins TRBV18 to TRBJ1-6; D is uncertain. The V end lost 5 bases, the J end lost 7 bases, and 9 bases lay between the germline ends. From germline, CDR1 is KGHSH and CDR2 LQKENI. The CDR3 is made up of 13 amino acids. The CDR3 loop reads CASSTDGNSPLHF. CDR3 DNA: TGTGCCAGCTCAACGGACGGAAATTCACCCCTCCACTTT. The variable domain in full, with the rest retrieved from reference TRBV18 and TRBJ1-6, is NAGVMQNPRHLVRRRGQEARLRCSPMKGHSHVYWYRQLPEEGLKFMVYLQKENIIDESGMPKERFSAEFPKEGPSILRIQQVVRGDSAAYFCASSTDGNSPLHFGNGTRLTVT.

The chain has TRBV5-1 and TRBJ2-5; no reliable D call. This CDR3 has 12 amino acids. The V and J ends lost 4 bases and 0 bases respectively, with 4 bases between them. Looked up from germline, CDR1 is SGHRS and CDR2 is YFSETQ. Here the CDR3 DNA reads TGCGCCAGCAGCACGGACCAAGAGACCCAGTACTTC. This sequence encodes CASSTDQETQYF.

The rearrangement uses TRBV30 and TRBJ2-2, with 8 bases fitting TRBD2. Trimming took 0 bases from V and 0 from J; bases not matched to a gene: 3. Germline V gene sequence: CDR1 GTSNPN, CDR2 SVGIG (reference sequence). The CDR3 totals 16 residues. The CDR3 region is CAWSVLGLANTGELFF. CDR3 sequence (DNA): TGTGCCTGGAGTGTACTGGGACTAGCGAACACCGGGGAGCTGTTTTTT.

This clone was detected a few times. In DNA, the CDR3 is TGTGCCAGCAGTTACTTGACAGGAGAGGATGGCTACACCTTC. Its translation is CASSYLTGEDGYTF. The chain carries TRBV6-5 and TRBJ1-2; TRBD1 might be the D (6 bases). CDR3 length equals 14 residues. V lost 1 base, J lost 6 bases, and 12 bases lay in between. Per the germline V gene, CDR1 is MNHEY and CDR2 is SVGAGI.

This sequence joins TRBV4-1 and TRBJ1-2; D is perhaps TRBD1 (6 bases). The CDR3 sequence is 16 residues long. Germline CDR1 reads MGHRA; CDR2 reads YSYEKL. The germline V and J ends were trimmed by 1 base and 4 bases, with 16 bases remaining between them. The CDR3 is CASSQVVTGKSYGYTF. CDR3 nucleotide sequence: TGCGCCAGCAGCCAAGTGGTAACAGGGAAGAGCTATGGCTACACCTTC.

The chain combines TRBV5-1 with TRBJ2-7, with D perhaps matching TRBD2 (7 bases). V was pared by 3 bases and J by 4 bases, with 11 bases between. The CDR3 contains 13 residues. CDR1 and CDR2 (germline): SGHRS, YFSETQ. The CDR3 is CASSSGGFYEQYF. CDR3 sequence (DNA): TGCGCCAGCAGCTCGGGGGGCTTTTACGAGCAGTACTTC.

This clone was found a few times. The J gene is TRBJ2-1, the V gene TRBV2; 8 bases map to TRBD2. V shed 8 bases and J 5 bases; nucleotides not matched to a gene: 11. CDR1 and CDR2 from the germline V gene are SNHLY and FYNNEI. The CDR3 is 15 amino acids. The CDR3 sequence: CASSYRGLGDNEQFF. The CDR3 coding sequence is TGTGCCAGCTCTTATAGGGGACTAGGGGACAATGAGCAGTTCTTC.